This TCR beta chain originates from a study of regulatory T cells in long-lasting Graves disease. Overall study findings and caveats: Patients with persistent Graves' had lower TCR diversity than newly diagnosed patients. There was favoring of TRBV28, TRBJ1-2 and TRBJ2-5 in persistent disease.

Trimming stripped 3 bases from V and 5 bases from J, with 12 bases between. Looked up from germline, CDR1 is SGHRS and CDR2 is YFSETQ. This CDR3 spans 13 amino acids. This clonotype was recorded at least ten times. Its matching antigen is unknown. CDR3-region Arm-PCR and iRepertoire HTBI primers produced the TCR beta libraries. TCRdb re-called the multiplex PCR reads with MiXCR, one entry per CDR3 protein. The repertoire includes about 520,000 distinct CDR3 sequences, about 11% of them detected once, and about 8.3% sits in the top ten. Time point: newly diagnosed GD, antithyroid drugs for less than 3 months. The authors made the TCR library using RNA they extracted from PBMCs. The guidelines of the American Thyroid Association were the basis for diagnosing Graves' disease. An endocrinology department located in Xi'an, China, was where the patients came from. This sample also belongs to another study, concerning T cells in Graves' hyperthyroidism and ophthalmopathy.

The V and J genes are TRBV5-1 and TRBJ2-7; possible D gene TRBD2, 5 bases. The TCR originated in a woman aged 25 to 39 with Graves disease. Here the sequenced sample was peripheral blood mononuclear cells (PBMCs), taken at new diagnosis, from a patient treated with antithyroid drugs. CDR3: CASSSHTSNEQYF. For the CDR3, the DNA is TGCGCCAGCAGCTCCCACACTAGTAACGAGCAGTACTTC.